A single sample gave rise to the 2 T cell receptor beta chains below, sequenced in a study of identifying expanded T cells in peripheral blood. The table came from immunoSEQ multiplex PCR; TCRdb's copy has only in-frame clones and leaves some out. The sample includes tens of thousands of clones, about 91% of them seen just once. Material for sequencing was blood. The receptor source for this set is a person between 18 and 75 years old in good health.

The chain recombines TRBV29-1 with TRBJ1-5; D is unresolved. Germline lookup yields CDR1 SQVTM and CDR2 ANQGSEA. Trimming left V 8 bases short and J 1 base short, with 12 bases between. This CDR3 has 13 amino acids. CDR3 DNA sequence: TGCAGCTGGGTAGGGTCGAGCAATCAGCCCCAGCATTTT. Its protein product is CSWVGSSNQPQHF.

V gene TRBV2 combines with J gene TRBJ1-1; tentative D call: TRBD1 (5 bases). CDR3 length: 14 amino acids. Germline V CDR1 and CDR2: SNHLY, FYNNEI. Trimming removed 6 bases from V and 1 base from J, with 12 bases in between. In DNA form, the CDR3 reads TGTGCCAGCAGGGCAGGGCCTGGGAACACTGAAGCTTTCTTT. This sequence encodes CASRAGPGNTEAFF.